This T cell receptor (beta chain) was captured by sequencing in a study of T cell responses to AZD1222 COVID-19 vaccine. Profiled with immunoSEQ multiplex PCR; TCRdb holds only in-frame clones, not every one. The data hold about 200,000 clones, with around 93% observed a single time. J gave up 0 bases and V 3 bases, and 10 bases lay outside the gene matches. CDR3 size: 17 residues. Germline CDR1 is KGHSH and CDR2 is LQKENI. This sequence joins TRBV18 and TRBJ1-1; 7 bases align to TRBD1. Sample: peripheral blood, taken 28 days after the second AZD1222 dose. The receptor was isolated from an adult who received the AZD1222 COVID-19 vaccine. The CDR3 DNA reads as TGTGCCAGCTCACCGAGACTCCTGGGACAGCTGAACACTGAAGCTTTCTTT. It is translated as CASSPRLLGQLNTEAFF.